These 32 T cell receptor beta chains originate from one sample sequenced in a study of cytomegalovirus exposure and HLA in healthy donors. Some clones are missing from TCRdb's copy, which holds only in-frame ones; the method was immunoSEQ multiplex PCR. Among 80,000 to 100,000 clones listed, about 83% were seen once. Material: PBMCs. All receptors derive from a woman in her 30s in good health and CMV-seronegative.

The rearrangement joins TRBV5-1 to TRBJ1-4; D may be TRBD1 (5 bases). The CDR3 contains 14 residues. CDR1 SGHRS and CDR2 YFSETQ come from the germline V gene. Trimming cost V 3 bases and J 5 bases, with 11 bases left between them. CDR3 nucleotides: TGCGCCAGCAGCTGGGGCCCCGGGAATGAAAAACTGTTTTTT. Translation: CASSWGPGNEKLFF.

The CDR3 DNA reads TGTGCCAGCAGCTTAATGGGACTTAGCATGGATACGCAGTATTTT. Translation gives CASSLMGLSMDTQYF. This chain uses TRBV7-9 with TRBJ2-3; possible D gene TRBD2, 6 bases. The CDR3 has 15 residues. V lost 2 bases and J 6 bases, leaving 15 bases between the germline ends. Germline V gene lookup returns CDR1 SEHNR and CDR2 FQNEAQ (reference sequence).

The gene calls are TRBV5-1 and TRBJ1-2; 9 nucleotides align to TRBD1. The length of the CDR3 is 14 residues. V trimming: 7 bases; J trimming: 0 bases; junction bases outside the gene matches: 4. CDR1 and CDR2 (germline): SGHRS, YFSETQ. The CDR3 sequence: CASGGTGTNYGYTF. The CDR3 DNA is TGCGCCAGCGGAGGGACAGGGACTAACTATGGCTACACCTTC.

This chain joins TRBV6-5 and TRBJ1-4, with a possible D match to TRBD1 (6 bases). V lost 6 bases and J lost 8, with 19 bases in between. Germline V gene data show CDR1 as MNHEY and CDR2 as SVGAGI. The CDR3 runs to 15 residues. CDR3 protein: CASRPSGGLGEKLFF. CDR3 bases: TGTGCCAGCAGACCCTCGGGGGGGCTAGGGGAAAAACTGTTTTTT.

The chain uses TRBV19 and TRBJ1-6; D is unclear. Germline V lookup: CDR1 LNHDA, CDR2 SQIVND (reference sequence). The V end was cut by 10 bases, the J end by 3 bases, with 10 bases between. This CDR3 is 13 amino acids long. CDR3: CATRSGYNSPLHF. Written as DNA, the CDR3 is TGTGCCACCCGGTCGGGCTATAATTCACCCCTCCACTTT.

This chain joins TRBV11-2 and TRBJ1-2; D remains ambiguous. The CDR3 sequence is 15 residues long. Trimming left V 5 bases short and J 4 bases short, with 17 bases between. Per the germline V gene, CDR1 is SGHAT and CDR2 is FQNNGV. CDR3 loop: CASSNRRGLGYGYTF. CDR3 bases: TGTGCCAGCAGCAATAGGCGGGGTCTCGGCTATGGCTACACCTTC.

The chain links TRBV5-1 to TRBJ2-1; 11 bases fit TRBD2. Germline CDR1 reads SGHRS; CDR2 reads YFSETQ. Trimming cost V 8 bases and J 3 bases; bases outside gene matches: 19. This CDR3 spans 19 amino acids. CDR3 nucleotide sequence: TGCGCCAGGCCCGATAACCGGGCTAGCGGGAGGCCTAACTACAATGAGCAGTTCTTC. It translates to CARPDNRASGRPNYNEQFF. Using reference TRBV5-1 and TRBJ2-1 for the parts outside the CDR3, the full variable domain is KAGVTQTPRYLIKTRGQQVTLSCSPISGHRSVSWYQQTPGQGLQFLFEYFSETQRNKGNFPGRFSGRQFSNSRSEMNVSTLELGDSALYLCARPDNRASGRPNYNEQFFGPGTRLTVL.

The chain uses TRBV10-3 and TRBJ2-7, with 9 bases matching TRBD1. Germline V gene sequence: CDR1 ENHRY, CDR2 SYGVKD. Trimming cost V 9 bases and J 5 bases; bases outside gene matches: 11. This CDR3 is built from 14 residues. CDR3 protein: CAIRDREGFDEQYF. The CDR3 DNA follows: TGTGCCATTAGGGACAGGGAGGGTTTCGACGAGCAGTACTTC.

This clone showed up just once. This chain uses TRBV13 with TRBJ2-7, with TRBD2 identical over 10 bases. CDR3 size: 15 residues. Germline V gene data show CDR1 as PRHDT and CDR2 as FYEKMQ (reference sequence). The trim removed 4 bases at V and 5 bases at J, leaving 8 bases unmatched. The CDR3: CASSSSGGAGDEQYF. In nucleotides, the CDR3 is TGTGCCAGCAGCTCAAGCGGGGGGGCCGGCGACGAGCAGTACTTC.

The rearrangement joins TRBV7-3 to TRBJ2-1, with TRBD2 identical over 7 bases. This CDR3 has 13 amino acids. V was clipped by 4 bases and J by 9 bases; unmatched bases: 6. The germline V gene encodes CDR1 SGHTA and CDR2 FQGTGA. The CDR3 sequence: CASSSGLRSEQFF. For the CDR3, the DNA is TGTGCCAGCAGCTCGGGACTACGTTCTGAGCAGTTCTTC.

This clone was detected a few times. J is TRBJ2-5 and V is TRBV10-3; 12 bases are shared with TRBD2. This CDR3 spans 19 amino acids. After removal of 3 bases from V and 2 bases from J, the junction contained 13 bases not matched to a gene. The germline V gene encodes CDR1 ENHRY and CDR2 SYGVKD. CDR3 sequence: CAISDPGTRLAGVQETQYF. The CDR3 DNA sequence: TGTGCCATCAGTGACCCAGGGACGCGACTAGCGGGGGTACAAGAGACCCAGTACTTC.

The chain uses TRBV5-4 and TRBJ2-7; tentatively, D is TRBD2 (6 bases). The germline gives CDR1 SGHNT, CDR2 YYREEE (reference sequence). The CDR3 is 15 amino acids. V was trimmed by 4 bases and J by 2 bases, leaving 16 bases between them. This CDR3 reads CASSAGGTGPYEQYF. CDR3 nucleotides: TGTGCCAGCAGCGCTGGCGGGACGGGACCCTACGAGCAGTACTTC.

The CDR3 DNA sequence: TGTGCCAGCAGTTCTTGGACAGGGGGGGACACTGAAGCTTTCTTT. The encoded protein is CASSSWTGGDTEAFF. The rearrangement joins TRBV6-1 to TRBJ1-1; 10 bases are a match to TRBD1. CDR3 length equals 15 residues. J was trimmed by 3 bases and V by 5 bases; bases with no gene match: 6. Germline V gene lookup returns CDR1 MNHNS and CDR2 SASEGT.

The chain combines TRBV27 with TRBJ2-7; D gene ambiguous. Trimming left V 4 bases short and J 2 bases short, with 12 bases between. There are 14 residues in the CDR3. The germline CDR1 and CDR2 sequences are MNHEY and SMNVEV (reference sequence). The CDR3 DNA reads TGTGCCAGCAGTTACGGAAATGAGGCCTACGAGCAGTACTTC. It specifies CASSYGNEAYEQYF.

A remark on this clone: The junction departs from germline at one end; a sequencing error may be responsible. This CDR3 is CASRLDRGSGTEAFF. In nucleotides, the CDR3 is TGTGCCAGCAGGTTGGACAGGGGATCGGGGACTGAAGCTTTCTTT. The chain carries TRBV5-4 and TRBJ1-1, with 9 bases aligning to TRBD1. Looked up from germline, CDR1 is SGHNT and CDR2 is YYREEE (reference sequence). The CDR3 is made up of 15 amino acids.

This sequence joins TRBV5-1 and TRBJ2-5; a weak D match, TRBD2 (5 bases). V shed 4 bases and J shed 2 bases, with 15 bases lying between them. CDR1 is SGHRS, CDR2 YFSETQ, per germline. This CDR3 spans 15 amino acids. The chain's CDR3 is CASSADSGPQETQYF. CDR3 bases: TGCGCCAGCAGCGCGGACTCCGGACCACAAGAGACCCAGTACTTC.

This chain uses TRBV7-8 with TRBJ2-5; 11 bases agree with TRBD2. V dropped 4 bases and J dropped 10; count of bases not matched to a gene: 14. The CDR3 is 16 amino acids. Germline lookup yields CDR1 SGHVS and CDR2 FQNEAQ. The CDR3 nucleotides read TGTGCCAGCAGCTACCGACTAGCGGGGTTGGTTAGGGGCCAGTACTTC. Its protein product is CASSYRLAGLVRGQYF.

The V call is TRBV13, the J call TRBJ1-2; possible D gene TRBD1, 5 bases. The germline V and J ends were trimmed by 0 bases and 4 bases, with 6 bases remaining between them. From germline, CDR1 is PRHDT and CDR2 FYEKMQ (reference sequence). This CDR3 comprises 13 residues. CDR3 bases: TGTGCCAGCAGCTTAGGGACAGCCTATGGCTACACCTTC. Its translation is CASSLGTAYGYTF.

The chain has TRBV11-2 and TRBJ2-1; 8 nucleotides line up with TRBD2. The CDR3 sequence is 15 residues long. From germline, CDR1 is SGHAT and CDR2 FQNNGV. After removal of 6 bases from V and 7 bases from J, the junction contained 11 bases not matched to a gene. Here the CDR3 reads CASSSHAGGKNEQFF. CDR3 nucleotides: TGTGCCAGCAGTTCCCATGCGGGAGGTAAGAATGAGCAGTTCTTC.

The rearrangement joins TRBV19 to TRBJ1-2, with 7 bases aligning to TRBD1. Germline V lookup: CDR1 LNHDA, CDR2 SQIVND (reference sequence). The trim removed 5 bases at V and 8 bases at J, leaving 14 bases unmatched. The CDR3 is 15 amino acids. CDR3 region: CASSGLTGEFWGYTF. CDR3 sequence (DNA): TGTGCCAGTAGTGGACTTACAGGGGAATTCTGGGGCTACACCTTC.

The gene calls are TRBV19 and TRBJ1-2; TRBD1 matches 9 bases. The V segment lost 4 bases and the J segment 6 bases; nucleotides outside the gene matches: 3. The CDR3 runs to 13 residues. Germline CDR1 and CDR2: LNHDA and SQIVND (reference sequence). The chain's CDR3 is CASSTRDRDGYTF. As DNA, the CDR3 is TGTGCCAGTAGTACCAGGGACAGGGATGGCTACACCTTC.

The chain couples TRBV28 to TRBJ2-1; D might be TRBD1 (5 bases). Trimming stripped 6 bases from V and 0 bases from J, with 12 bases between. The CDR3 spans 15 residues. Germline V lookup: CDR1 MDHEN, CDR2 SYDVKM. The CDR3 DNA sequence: TGTGCCAGCAGGGCCCAGGGTCGCTCCTACAATGAGCAGTTCTTC. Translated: CASRAQGRSYNEQFF.

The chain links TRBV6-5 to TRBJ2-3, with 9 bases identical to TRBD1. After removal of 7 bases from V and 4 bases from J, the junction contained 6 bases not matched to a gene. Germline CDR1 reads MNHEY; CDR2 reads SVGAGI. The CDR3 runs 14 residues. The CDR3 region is CASKGQGVPDTQYF. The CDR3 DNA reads TGTGCCAGCAAGGGACAGGGAGTACCAGATACGCAGTATTTT.

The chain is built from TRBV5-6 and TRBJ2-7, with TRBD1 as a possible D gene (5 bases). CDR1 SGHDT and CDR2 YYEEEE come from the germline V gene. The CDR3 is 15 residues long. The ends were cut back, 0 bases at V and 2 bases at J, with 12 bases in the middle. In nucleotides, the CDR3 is TGTGCCAGCAGCTTGGGACAGCCTACCCCCTACGAGCAGTACTTC. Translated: CASSLGQPTPYEQYF.

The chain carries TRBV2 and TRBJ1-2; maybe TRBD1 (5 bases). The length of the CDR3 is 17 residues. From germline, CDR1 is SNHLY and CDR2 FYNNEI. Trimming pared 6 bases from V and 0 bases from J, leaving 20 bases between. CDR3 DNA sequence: TGTGCCAGCAGCCCTAGCGGGGACCCGGAAGCTAACTATGGCTACACCTTC. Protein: CASSPSGDPEANYGYTF.

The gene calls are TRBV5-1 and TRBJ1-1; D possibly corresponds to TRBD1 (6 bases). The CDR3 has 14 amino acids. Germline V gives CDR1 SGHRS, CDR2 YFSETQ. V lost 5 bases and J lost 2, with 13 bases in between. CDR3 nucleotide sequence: TGCGCCAGCAGGGCCGGGACACCTAACACTGAAGCTTTCTTT. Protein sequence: CASRAGTPNTEAFF.

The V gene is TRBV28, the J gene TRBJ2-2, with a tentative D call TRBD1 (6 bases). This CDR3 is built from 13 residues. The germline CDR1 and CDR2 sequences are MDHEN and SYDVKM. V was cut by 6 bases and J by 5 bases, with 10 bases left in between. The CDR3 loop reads CASRDSRTGELFF. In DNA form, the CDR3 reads TGTGCCAGCAGGGACAGCCGGACCGGGGAGCTGTTTTTT.

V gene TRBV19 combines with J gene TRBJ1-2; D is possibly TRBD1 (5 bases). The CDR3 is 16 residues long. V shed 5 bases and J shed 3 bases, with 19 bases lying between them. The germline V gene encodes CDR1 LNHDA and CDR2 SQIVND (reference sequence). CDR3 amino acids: CASSPRGEANYYGYTF. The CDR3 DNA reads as TGTGCCAGTAGTCCTCGGGGGGAGGCAAACTACTATGGCTACACCTTC.

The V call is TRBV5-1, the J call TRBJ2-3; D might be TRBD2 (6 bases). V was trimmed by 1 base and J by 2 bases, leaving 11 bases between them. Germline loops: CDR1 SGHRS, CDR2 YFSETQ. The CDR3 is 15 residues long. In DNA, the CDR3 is TGCGCCAGCAGCTTGCGGGGACTTCCCACAGATACGCAGTATTTT. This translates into CASSLRGLPTDTQYF.

The CDR3 region is CASSVVGPGELFF. DNA for the CDR3: TGTGCCAGCAGCGTAGTTGGGCCCGGGGAGCTGTTTTTT. This chain joins TRBV9 and TRBJ2-2, with D unclear. Trimming stripped 0 bases from V and 6 bases from J, with 6 bases between. This CDR3 region has 13 residues. Per the germline V gene, CDR1 is SGDLS and CDR2 is YYNGEE.

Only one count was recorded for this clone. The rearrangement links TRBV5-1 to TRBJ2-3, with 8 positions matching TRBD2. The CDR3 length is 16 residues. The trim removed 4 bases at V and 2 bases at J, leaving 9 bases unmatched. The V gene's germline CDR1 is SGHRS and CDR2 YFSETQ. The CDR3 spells CASSPGTRGITDTQYF. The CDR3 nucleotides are TGCGCCAGCAGCCCCGGGACTAGGGGGATCACAGATACGCAGTATTTT. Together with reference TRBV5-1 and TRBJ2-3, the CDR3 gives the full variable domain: KAGVTQTPRYLIKTRGQQVTLSCSPISGHRSVSWYQQTPGQGLQFLFEYFSETQRNKGNFPGRFSGRQFSNSRSEMNVSTLELGDSALYLCASSPGTRGITDTQYFGPGTRLTVL.

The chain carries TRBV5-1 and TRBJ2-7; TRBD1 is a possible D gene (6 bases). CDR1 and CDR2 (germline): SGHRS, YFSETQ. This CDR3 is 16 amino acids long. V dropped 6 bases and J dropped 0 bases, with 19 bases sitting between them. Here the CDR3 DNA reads TGCGCCAGCATTCTTCTCGGGGACATTTCCTCCTACGAGCAGTACTTC. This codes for CASILLGDISSYEQYF.